The TCR beta chain described here comes from a study of CD8+ T cells in alopecia areata. Study-wide background: A regimen of oral tofacitinib, 5 to 10 mg twice daily, was given to treated patients. Study-level points and caveats: Compared with mice, patients displayed less clear TCR sharing, possibly for HLA-related reasons. Scalp repertoires also include resident alphabeta T cells from normal skin.

The table lists this clone with a few counts. No antigen is known for it. Reverse transcription of extracted RNA yielded cDNA, which provided the sequencing template. Assay used: immunoSEQ multiplex PCR; TCRdb lists only in-frame clones, some missing. The sample lists approximately 89,000 clones; roughly 47% were seen once. Germline V gene sequence: CDR1 SGHRS, CDR2 YFSETQ. Trimming removed 2 bases from V and 5 bases from J; junction bases left unmatched: 2. CDR3 length: 13 residues. V usage is TRBV5-1 and J usage is TRBJ2-5; 8 positions agree with TRBD1. The TCR was taken from a human donor with alopecia areata. The specimen sequenced was CD4+ T cells sorted from blood. The CDR3 sequence: CASSFQGAETQYF. In nucleotides, the CDR3 is TGCGCCAGCAGCTTCCAGGGGGCTGAGACCCAGTACTTC. Full variable domain (outside the CDR3, taken from reference TRBV5-1 and TRBJ2-5): KAGVTQTPRYLIKTRGQQVTLSCSPISGHRSVSWYQQTPGQGLQFLFEYFSETQRNKGNFPGRFSGRQFSNSRSEMNVSTLELGDSALYLCASSFQGAETQYFGPGTRLLVL.